The sequence of this TCR beta chain was determined in a study of shared clonotypes between healthy human individuals. Whole-study context: Serving as donors were a couple of women and three men, whose ages spanned 18 to 49. Every donor yielded three CD4 naive, three CD4 memory, two CD8 naive and one CD8 memory plate.

This clone was detected a few times. The germline CDR1 and CDR2 sequences are MNHNS and SASEGT. The CDR3 runs to 15 residues. V gave up 1 base and J gave up 9 bases, with 16 bases separating them. For each subset, genomic DNA was distributed in equal portions over several immunoSEQ plates. Assay used: immunoSEQ multiplex PCR; TCRdb lists only in-frame clones, some missing. The sample shows about a million clones, around 76% of them seen only once. The sequencing input was memory CD4+ T cells sorted from blood. Subset given: CD45RA-negative fraction. The receptor's source is a man aged 18 to 30 in good health. The gene calls are TRBV6-1 and TRBJ2-4, with D possibly being TRBD1 (7 bases). As DNA, the CDR3 is TGTGCCAGCAGTGAAGGGGCAGGGGGGATGATCATTCAGTACTTC. Translated: CASSEGAGGMIIQYF.